The 13 T cell receptor beta chains below all came from one sample that was sequenced in a study of Ad26.COV2.S vaccination and SARS-CoV-2 variants. The assay was immunoSEQ multiplex PCR, and TCRdb's table has in-frame clones only and misses some. The sample has 300,000 to 400,000 clones, about 88% seen once; the top ten hold around 6.4%. Noted treatment: about 20 received Ad26.COV2.S at low or high dose, single or two shots; 5 received placebo; per-sample allocation not given. Sampling happened 63 days after the first vaccine or placebo injection. The sequencing used peripheral blood, collected in a trial of Ad26.COV2.S vaccine versus placebo. The receptors derive from a person aged 18 to 65 who received the Ad26.COV2.S COVID-19 vaccine or a placebo.

The chain joins TRBV7-2 to TRBJ1-4; the match to TRBD1 covers 10 bases. In germline, CDR1 is SGHTA, CDR2 FQGNSA. The length of the CDR3 is 15 residues. V shed 5 bases and J 8 bases; nucleotides not matched to a gene: 8. The CDR3 loop is CASSPRDRGKEKLFF. CDR3 sequence (DNA): TGTGCCAGCAGCCCCCGGGACAGGGGAAAGGAAAAACTGTTTTTT. Filled out from reference TRBV7-2 and TRBJ1-4, the complete variable domain reads GAGVSQSPSNKVTEKGKDVELRCDPISGHTALYWYRQSLGQGLEFLIYFQGNSAPDKSGLPSDRFSAERTGGSVSTLTIQRTQQEDSAVYLCASSPRDRGKEKLFFGSGTQLSVL.

J is TRBJ2-3 and V is TRBV9; 7 bases map to TRBD1. Germline V lookup: CDR1 SGDLS, CDR2 YYNGEE. The CDR3 covers 15 residues. V trimming: 0 bases; J trimming: 3 bases; junction bases outside the gene matches: 4. In DNA, the CDR3 is TGTGCCAGCAGCGTAGTCCAGGGGGTAACAGATACGCAGTATTTT. It specifies CASSVVQGVTDTQYF.

The rearrangement links TRBV5-1 to TRBJ2-2; TRBD2 agrees at 8 bases. This CDR3 region has 15 residues. V shed 7 bases and J 7 bases; nucleotides not matched to a gene: 12. Germline V gives CDR1 SGHRS, CDR2 YFSETQ. The CDR3 nucleotides read TGCGCCAGCTCGATAGCGGGGATTAGCTACGGGGAGCTGTTTTTT. Its protein product is CASSIAGISYGELFF.

The rearrangement joins TRBV7-9 to TRBJ1-2; weak D call: TRBD1 (5 bases). The germline V gene encodes CDR1 SEHNR and CDR2 FQNEAQ (reference sequence). CDR3 length: 14 residues. V was pared by 6 bases and J by 5 bases, with 16 bases between. CDR3 loop: CASSSRGSEYGYTF. The CDR3 DNA follows: TGTGCCAGCAGTTCCCGGGGCAGCGAGTATGGCTACACCTTC.

The chain has TRBV14 and TRBJ2-4, with D perhaps TRBD2 (6 bases). Trimming removed 4 bases from V and 8 bases from J, with 21 bases in between. Per the germline V gene, CDR1 is SGHDN and CDR2 is FVKESK. CDR3 length: 16 amino acids. The CDR3 loop is CASSPLTQGREDIQYF. The CDR3 DNA reads as TGTGCCAGCAGCCCGTTAACCCAGGGTAGGGAGGACATTCAGTACTTC.

This clone appeared once. The chain employs TRBV6-5 and TRBJ2-7; 8 positions agree with TRBD1. The germline gives CDR1 MNHEY, CDR2 SVGAGI. Trimming cost V 5 bases and J 5 bases; bases outside gene matches: 8. The CDR3 loop spans 14 amino acids. In nucleotides, the CDR3 is TGTGCCAGCAGTAGGTCAGGGGGCGTCAACGAGCAGTACTTC. Its protein product is CASSRSGGVNEQYF.

V gene TRBV3-1 (or the pseudogene TRBV3-2) combines with J gene TRBJ2-3, with D unresolved. CDR3 length: 14 amino acids. Trimming stripped 5 bases from V and 2 bases from J, with 11 bases between. The germline gives CDR1 LGHDT, CDR2 YNNKEL (reference sequence). CDR3 residues: CASSVYGHTDTQYF. The CDR3 region has the DNA TGTGCCAGCAGCGTTTATGGCCACACAGATACGCAGTATTTT.

J is TRBJ1-1 and V is TRBV18; D is uncertain. This CDR3 spans 14 amino acids. In germline, CDR1 is KGHSH, CDR2 LQKENI. Trimming removed 2 bases from V and 2 bases from J, with 9 bases in between. The CDR3 sequence is CASSPGWANTEAFF. The CDR3 DNA reads TGTGCCAGCTCACCAGGGTGGGCTAACACTGAAGCTTTCTTT. Supplemented by reference TRBV18 and TRBJ1-1, the full variable domain reads NAGVMQNPRHLVRRRGQEARLRCSPMKGHSHVYWYRQLPEEGLKFMVYLQKENIIDESGMPKERFSAEFPKEGPSILRIQQVVRGDSAAYFCASSPGWANTEAFFGQGTRLTVV.

The J gene is TRBJ1-6, the V gene TRBV6-5; D remains unclear. Trimming shortened V by 4 bases and J by 11 bases, and 9 bases separated the two germline ends. The CDR3 is 12 residues long. Germline CDR1 is MNHEY and CDR2 is SVGAGI. CDR3 region: CASSLGSPPLHF. CDR3 bases: TGTGCCAGCAGTTTAGGGAGTCCACCCCTCCACTTT.

This clone was counted once. The rearrangement joins TRBV6-2 or TRBV6-3 to TRBJ1-2; D call uncertain. Germline lookup yields CDR1 MNHEY and CDR2 SVGEGT. This CDR3 has 13 amino acids. The germline V and J ends were trimmed by 2 bases and 5 bases, with 9 bases remaining between them. The CDR3 region has the DNA TGTGCCAGCAGTTACAGTATGGGTTATGGCTACACCTTC. Its protein is CASSYSMGYGYTF.

V and J are TRBV19 and TRBJ1-1; TRBD1 aligns across 7 bases. In germline, CDR1 is LNHDA, CDR2 SQIVND (reference sequence). CDR3 size: 15 residues. Trimming at V came to 4 bases and at J to 6 bases, leaving 11 bases not matched to a gene. CDR3 in amino acids: CASSTTPAGGAEAFF. DNA for the CDR3: TGTGCCAGTAGTACCACCCCCGCAGGGGGGGCTGAAGCTTTCTTT.

This chain connects TRBV4-1 to TRBJ1-5; 7 bases are shared with TRBD1. From germline, CDR1 is MGHRA and CDR2 YSYEKL. The CDR3 covers 14 residues. After removal of 1 base from V and 5 bases from J, the junction contained 2 bases not matched to a gene. CDR3 region: CASSQVDRDQPQHF. The CDR3 DNA reads TGCGCCAGCAGCCAAGTTGACAGGGATCAGCCCCAGCATTTT.

The chain carries TRBV5-6 and TRBJ1-5, with 9 bases aligning to TRBD1. Trimming cost V 2 bases and J 5 bases; bases outside gene matches: 8. Per germline, CDR1 SGHDT and CDR2 YYEEEE. The length of the CDR3 is 16 residues. CDR3 nucleotides: TGTGCCAGCAGCTTTACCCGGGACAGGGTAGATCAGCCCCAGCATTTT. Encoded protein: CASSFTRDRVDQPQHF. The full variable domain, in which reference TRBV5-6 and TRBJ1-5 provide the parts outside the CDR3, is DAGVTQSPTHLIKTRGQQVTLRCSPKSGHDTVSWYQQALGQGPQFIFQYYEEEERQRGNFPDRFSGHQFPNYSSELNVNALLLGDSALYLCASSFTRDRVDQPQHFGDGTRLSIL.